This T cell receptor (beta chain) was profiled in a study of blood T cell repertoires in COVID-19 (TCRdb year 2020). For the study in its entirety: The collaborator samples originated in the United States, Italy and Spain and spanned the acute and convalescent phases of COVID-19. The prospective study material was composed of cDNA or gDNA derived from T cells, B-cell-depleted T cells, or PBMCs. Subjects who had been exposed to COVID-19, were actively infected with it, or had recovered from it provided the deeply sampled blood TCRbeta repertoires that made up the dataset. The repertoires were released in a freely available public database intended as a resource for research on the immune response to SARS-CoV-2. The samples were drawn from two sources: the first 160 participants of the ongoing ImmuneRACE study, and 1,200 or so subjects contributed by 6 global collaborators. The sample metadata nearly always contained a de-identified subject ID, COVID-19 status, age in years and sex. HLA class I and class II types, where available, came from metadata supplied by the sample provider rather than from assay-based typing.

The CDR3 numbers 18 residues from cysteine through phenylalanine. The sequence is cut down to CDR3 DNA, 54 bases in frame from base 1. Trimming takes 3 bases off V and 3 bases off J; junction bases not matched to a gene: 7. CDR1 is given as KGHDR and CDR2 as SFDVKD, both from the germline V gene. Study-level results and caveats: The amount of clinical and demographic metadata varied by source and participant and was provided uncurated.

To note about this clone: What antigen it recognizes has not been identified. The sample holds no much larger clone one base away, and base qualities are not on file.

The immunoSEQ Assay, a bias-controlled multiplex PCR, was used to amplify TCRbeta CDR3 regions from genomic DNA. In the source study's methods: The number of nucleated cells in each sample was estimated from the amplification of reference gene primers within the assay. To quantify the absolute abundance of each unique TCRbeta CDR3 rearrangement, sequence reads were collapsed and filtered. For each sample, productive Simpson clonality was calculated as the square root of Simpson's diversity index across productive rearrangements. This is the immuneACCESS table as TCRdb keeps it, with only in-frame sequences that have V and J called. A part of the clones is gone; compared with another copy, unresolved V genes explain less than half, and the rest is unexplained. The DNA gave D and trimming, while V, J and clone size come from that table. Here the sample has 250,000 to 300,000 clones; approximately 83% occur a single time. The ten largest clonotypes hold around 10% of the sample.

Each collaborating institution followed its own protocols to collect whole blood in K2EDTA tubes. Collaborator samples were shipped for TCRbeta analysis as frozen whole blood, isolated PBMCs, or DNA extracted from either sample type. Sequencing was performed on peripheral blood. This sequence uses TRBV24-1 and TRBJ2-1; 13 nucleotides in the junction match TRBD2. The receptor was derived from a woman aged 70-85 years with acute or convalescent COVID-19. The CDR3 amino acid sequence is: CATSDPSGTSGDYNEQFF. The DNA sequence is as follows: TGTGCCACCAGTGATCCTTCGGGGACTAGCGGGGACTACAATGAGCAGTTCTTC.